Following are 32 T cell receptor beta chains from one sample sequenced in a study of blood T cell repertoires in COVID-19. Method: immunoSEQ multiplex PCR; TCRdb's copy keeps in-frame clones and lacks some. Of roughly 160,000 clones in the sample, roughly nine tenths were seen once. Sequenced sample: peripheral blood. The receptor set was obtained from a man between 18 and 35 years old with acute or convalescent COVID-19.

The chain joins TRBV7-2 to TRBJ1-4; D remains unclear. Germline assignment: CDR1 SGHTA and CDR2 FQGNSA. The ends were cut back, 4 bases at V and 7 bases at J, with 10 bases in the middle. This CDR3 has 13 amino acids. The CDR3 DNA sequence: TGTGCCAGCAGCTCCCGGTCTCGTGAAAAACTGTTTTTT. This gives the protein CASSSRSREKLFF.

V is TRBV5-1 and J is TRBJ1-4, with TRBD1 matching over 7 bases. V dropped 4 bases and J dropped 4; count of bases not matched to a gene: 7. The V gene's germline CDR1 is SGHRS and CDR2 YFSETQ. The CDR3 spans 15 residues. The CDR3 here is CASSDGTGVNEKLFF. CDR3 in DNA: TGCGCCAGCAGCGACGGCACAGGGGTTAATGAAAAACTGTTTTTT.

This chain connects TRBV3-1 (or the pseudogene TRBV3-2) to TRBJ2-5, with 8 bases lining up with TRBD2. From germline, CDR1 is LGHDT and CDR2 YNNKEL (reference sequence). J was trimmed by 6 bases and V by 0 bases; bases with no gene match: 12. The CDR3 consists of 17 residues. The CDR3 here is CASSQDMRFSGKKTQYF. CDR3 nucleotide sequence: TGTGCCAGCAGCCAAGATATGCGGTTTAGCGGGAAGAAGACCCAGTACTTC.

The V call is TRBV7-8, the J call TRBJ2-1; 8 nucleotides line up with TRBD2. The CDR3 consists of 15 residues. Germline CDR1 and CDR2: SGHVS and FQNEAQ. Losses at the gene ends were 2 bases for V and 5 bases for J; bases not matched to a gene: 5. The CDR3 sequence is CASSLRRGADNEQFF. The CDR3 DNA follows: TGTGCCAGCAGCTTAAGGCGGGGGGCCGACAATGAGCAGTTCTTC. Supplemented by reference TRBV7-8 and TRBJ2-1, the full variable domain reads GAGVSQSPRYKVAKRGQDVALRCDPISGHVSLFWYQQALGQGPEFLTYFQNEAQLDKSGLPSDRFFAERPEGSVSTLKIQRTQQEDSAVYLCASSLRRGADNEQFFGPGTRLTVL.

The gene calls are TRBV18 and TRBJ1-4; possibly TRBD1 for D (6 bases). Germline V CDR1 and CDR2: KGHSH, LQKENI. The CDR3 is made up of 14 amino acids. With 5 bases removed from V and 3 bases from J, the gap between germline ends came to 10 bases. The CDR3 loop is CASSSGESNEKLFF. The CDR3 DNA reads TGTGCCAGCTCATCAGGGGAGTCTAATGAAAAACTGTTTTTT. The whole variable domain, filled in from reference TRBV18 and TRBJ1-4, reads NAGVMQNPRHLVRRRGQEARLRCSPMKGHSHVYWYRQLPEEGLKFMVYLQKENIIDESGMPKERFSAEFPKEGPSILRIQQVVRGDSAAYFCASSSGESNEKLFFGSGTQLSVL.

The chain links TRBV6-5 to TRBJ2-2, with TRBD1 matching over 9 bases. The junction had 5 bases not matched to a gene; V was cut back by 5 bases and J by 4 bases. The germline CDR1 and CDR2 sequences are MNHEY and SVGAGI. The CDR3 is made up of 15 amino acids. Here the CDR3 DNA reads TGTGCCAGCAGTCAGACAGGGGGAGTCACCGGGGAGCTGTTTTTT. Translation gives CASSQTGGVTGELFF.

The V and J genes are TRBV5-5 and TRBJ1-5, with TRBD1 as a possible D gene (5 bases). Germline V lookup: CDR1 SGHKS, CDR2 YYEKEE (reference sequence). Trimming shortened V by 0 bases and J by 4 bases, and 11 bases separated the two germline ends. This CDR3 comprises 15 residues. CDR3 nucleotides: TGTGCCAGCAGCTTGGGGCCGACAGATAATCAGCCCCAGCATTTT. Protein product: CASSLGPTDNQPQHF. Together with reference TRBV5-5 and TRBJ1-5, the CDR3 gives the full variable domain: DAGVTQSPTHLIKTRGQQVTLRCSPISGHKSVSWYQQVLGQGPQFIFQYYEKEERGRGNFPDRFSARQFPNYSSELNVNALLLGDSALYLCASSLGPTDNQPQHFGDGTRLSIL.

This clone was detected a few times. DNA of the CDR3: TGTGCCAGCAGCTTGGGAACCGGGACAAAGAACACTGAAGCTTTCTTT. This gives the protein CASSLGTGTKNTEAFF. The chain joins TRBV7-9 to TRBJ1-1; D possibly corresponds to TRBD1 (6 bases). The CDR3 extends over 16 amino acids. Trimming removed 3 bases from V and 1 base from J, with 15 bases in between. Germline CDR1 reads SEHNR; CDR2 reads FQNEAQ (reference sequence).

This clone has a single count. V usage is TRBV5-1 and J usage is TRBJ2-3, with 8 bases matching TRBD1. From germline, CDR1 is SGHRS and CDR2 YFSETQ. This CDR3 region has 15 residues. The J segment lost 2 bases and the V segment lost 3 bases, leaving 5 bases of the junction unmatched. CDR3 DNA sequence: TGCGCCAGCAGCTCAGGGGGCTACGCCACAGATACGCAGTATTTT. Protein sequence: CASSSGGYATDTQYF.

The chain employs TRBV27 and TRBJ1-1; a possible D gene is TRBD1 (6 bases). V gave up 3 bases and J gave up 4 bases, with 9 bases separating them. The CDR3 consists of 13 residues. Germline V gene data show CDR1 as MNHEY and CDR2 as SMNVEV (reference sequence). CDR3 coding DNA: TGTGCCAGCAGTTTCATGGACAGCACTGAAGCTTTCTTT. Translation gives CASSFMDSTEAFF.

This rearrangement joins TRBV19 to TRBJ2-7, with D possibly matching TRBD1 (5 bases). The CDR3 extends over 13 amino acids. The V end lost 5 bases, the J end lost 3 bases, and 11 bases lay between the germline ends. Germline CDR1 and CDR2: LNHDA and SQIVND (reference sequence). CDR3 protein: CASSFSTGYEQYV. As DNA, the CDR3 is TGTGCCAGTAGTTTTTCCACAGGCTACGAGCAGTACGTC.

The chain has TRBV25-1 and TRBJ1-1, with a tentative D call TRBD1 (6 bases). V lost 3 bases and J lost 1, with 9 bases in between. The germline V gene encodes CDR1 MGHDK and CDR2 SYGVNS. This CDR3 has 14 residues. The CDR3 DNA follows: TGTGCCAGCAGTGAGACAGGACAGAACACTGAAGCTTTCTTT. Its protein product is CASSETGQNTEAFF.

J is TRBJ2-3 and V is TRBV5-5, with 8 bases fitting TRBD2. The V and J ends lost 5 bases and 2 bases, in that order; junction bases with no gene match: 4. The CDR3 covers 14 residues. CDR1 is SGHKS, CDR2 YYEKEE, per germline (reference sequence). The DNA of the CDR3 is TGTGCCAGCAGGATAGCGGGGCACACAGATACGCAGTATTTT. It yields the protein CASRIAGHTDTQYF.

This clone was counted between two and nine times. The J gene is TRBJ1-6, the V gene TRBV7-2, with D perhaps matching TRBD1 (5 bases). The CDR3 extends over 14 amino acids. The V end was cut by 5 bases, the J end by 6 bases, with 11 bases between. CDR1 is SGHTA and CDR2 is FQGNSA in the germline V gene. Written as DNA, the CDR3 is TGTGCCAGCAGCAGGGTGGGGCTTAATTCACCCCTCCACTTT. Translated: CASSRVGLNSPLHF.

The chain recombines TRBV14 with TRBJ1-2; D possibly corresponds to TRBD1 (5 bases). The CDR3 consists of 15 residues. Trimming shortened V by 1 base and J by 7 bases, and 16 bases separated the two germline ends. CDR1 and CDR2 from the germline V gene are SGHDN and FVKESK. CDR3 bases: TGTGCCAGCAGCCAAGGTCTGGTCAGGGTTGGTGGCTACACCTTC. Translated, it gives CASSQGLVRVGGYTF.

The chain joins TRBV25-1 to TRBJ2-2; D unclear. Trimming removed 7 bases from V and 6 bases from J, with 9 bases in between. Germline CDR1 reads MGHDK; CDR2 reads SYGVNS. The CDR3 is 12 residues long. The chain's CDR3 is CASNLMAGELFF. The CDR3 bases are TGTGCCAGCAATCTAATGGCCGGGGAGCTGTTTTTT.

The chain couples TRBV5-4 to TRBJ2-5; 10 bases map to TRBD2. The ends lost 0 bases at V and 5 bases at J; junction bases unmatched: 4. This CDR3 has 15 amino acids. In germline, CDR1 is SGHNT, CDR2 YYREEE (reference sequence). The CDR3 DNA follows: TGTGCCAGCAGCTTGGGACTAGCGGGCCGGGAGACCCAGTACTTC. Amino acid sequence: CASSLGLAGRETQYF.

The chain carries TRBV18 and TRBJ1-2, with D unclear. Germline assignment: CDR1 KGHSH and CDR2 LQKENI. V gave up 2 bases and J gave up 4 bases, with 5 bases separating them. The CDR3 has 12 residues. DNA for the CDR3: TGTGCCAGCTCACCAGGGCCCTATGGCTACACCTTC. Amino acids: CASSPGPYGYTF.

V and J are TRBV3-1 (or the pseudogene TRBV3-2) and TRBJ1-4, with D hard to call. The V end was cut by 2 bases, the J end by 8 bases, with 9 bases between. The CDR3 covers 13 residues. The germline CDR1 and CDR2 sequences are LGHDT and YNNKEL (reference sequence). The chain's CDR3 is CASSQFRREKLFF. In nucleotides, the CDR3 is TGTGCCAGCAGCCAATTTAGGCGGGAAAAACTGTTTTTT.

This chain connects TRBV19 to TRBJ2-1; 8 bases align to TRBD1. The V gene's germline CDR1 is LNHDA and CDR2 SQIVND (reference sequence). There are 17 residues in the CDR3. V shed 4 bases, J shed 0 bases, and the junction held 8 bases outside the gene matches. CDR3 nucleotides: TGTGCCAGTAGTACCGGGACAGGACGGACCTCCTACAATGAGCAGTTCTTC. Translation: CASSTGTGRTSYNEQFF.

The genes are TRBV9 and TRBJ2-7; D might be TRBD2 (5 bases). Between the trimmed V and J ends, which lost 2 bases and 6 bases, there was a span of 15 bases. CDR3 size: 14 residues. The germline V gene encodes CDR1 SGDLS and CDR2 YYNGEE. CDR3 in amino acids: CASSVQTDSAEQYF. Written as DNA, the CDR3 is TGTGCCAGCAGCGTGCAAACGGATAGCGCCGAGCAGTACTTC.

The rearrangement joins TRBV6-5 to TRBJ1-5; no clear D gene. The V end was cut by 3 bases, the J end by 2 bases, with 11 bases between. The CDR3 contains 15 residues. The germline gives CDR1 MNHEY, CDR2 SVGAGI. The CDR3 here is CASSYGPQGNQPQHF. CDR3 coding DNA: TGTGCCAGCAGTTATGGGCCCCAGGGCAATCAGCCCCAGCATTTT.

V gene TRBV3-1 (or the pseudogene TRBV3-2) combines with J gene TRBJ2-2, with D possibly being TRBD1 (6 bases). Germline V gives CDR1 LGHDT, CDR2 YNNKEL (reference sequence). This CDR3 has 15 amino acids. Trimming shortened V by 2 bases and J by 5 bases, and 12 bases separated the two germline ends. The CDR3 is CASSQSERGTGELFF. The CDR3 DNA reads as TGTGCCAGCAGCCAATCGGAAAGGGGGACCGGGGAGCTGTTTTTT.

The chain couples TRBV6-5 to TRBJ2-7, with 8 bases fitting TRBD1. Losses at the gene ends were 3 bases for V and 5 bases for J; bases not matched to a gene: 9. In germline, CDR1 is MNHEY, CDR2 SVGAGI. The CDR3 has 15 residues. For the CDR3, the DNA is TGTGCCAGCAGTTATAGGGCAGGGGGCTCACACGAGCAGTACGTC. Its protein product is CASSYRAGGSHEQYV.

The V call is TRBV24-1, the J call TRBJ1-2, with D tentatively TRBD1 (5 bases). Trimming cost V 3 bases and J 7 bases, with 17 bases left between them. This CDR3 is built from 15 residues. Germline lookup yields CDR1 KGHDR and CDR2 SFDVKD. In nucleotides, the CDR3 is TGTGCCACCAGTGATCCCCGCGACAGATGGAGTGGCTACACCTTC. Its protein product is CATSDPRDRWSGYTF.

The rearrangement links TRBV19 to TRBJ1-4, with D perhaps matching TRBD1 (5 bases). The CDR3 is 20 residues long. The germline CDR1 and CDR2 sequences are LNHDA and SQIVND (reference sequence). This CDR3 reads CPQEKRVGRIGAATNEKLFF. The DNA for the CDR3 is TGTCCCCAGGAGAAGCGGGTTGGGAGGATCGGGGCCGCAACTAATGAAAAACTGTTTTTT.

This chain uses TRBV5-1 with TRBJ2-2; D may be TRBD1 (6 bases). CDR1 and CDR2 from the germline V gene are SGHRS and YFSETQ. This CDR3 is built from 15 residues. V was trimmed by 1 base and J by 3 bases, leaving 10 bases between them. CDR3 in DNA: TGCGCCAGCAGCTTGCAGGGGAGCTACACCGGGGAGCTGTTTTTT. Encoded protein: CASSLQGSYTGELFF.

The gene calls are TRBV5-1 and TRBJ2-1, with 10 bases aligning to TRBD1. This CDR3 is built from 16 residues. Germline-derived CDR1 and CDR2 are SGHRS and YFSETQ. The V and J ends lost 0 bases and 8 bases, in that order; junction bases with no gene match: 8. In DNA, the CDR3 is TGCGCCAGCAGCTTGGCCGGAGACAGGGGGCTCGATGAGCAGTTCTTC. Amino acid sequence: CASSLAGDRGLDEQFF.

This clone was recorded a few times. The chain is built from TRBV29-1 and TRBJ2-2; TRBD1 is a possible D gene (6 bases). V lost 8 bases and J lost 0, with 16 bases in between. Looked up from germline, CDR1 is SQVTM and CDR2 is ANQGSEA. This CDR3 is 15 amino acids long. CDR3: CSCGYDRSNTGELFF. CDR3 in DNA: TGCAGCTGCGGATACGACAGGTCGAACACCGGGGAGCTGTTTTTT.

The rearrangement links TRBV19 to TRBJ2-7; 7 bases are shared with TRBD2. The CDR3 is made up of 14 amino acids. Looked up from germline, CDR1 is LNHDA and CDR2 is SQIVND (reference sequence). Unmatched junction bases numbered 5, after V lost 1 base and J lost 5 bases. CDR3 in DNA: TGTGCCAGTAGTATAGGCGGGGGAAATAACGAGCAGTACTTC. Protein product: CASSIGGGNNEQYF.

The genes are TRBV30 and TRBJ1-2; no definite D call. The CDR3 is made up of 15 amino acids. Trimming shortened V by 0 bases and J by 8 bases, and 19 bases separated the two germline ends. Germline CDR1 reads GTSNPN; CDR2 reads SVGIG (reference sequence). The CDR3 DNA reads TGTGCCTGGAGTGTAACGGGAACTCCATTGGGGGGCTACACCTTC. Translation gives CAWSVTGTPLGGYTF.

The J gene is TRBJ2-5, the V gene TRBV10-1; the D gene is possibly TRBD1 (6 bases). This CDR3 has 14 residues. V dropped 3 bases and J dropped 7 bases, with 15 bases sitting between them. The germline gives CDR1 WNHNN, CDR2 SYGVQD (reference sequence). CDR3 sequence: CASSEGSTGGTQYF. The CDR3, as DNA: TGCGCCAGCAGTGAAGGTTCGACAGGCGGGACCCAGTACTTC.